Detailed here is one TCR beta chain. What it binds is not known. An assay was performed, and its level was deep. The assay was immunoSEQ multiplex PCR, and TCRdb's table has in-frame clones only and misses some. The top ten clones hold over 0.12% of a sample with 2 million to 3 million clones, about 92% of them seen once. The sample is drawn from a study of shared clonotypes between healthy human individuals. Study-wide results and caveats: Exclusively blood specimens were collected; tissue repertoires likely differ. Among the subsets, naive ones generally showed larger estimated richness than memory ones. Rarefaction revealed incomplete sorted-subset sequencing despite large depth.

From germline, CDR1 is GTSNPN and CDR2 SVGIG (reference sequence). The ends were cut back, 0 bases at V and 0 bases at J, with 12 bases in the middle. The CDR3 runs 16 residues. Sequenced: naive CD4+ T cells sorted from blood. As to subset: CD45RA+ positively selected. The chain links TRBV30 to TRBJ2-4; the D gene is possibly TRBD2 (5 bases). The receptor was isolated from a man between 18 and 29 years old in good health. The CDR3 nucleotides read TGTGCCTGGAGTGTACCGGGGTTACTAGCCAAAAACATTCAGTACTTC. Translation gives CAWSVPGLLAKNIQYF.